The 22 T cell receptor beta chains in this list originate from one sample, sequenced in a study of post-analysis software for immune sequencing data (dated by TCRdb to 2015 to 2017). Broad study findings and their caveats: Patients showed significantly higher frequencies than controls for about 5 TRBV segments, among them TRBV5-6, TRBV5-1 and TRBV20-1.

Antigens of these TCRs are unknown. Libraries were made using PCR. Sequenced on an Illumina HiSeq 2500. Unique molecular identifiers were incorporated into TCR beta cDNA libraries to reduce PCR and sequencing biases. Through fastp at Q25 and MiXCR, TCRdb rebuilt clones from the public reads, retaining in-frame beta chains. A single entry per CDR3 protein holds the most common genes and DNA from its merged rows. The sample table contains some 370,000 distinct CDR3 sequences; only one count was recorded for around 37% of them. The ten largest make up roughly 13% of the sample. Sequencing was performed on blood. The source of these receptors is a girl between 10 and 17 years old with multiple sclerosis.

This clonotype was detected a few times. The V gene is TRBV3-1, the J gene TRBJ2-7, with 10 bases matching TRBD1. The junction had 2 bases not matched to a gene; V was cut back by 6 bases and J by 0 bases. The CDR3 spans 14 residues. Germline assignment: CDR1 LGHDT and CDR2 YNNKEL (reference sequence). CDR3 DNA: TGTGCCAGCAGGGGACAGGGGACCTCCTACGAGCAGTACTTC. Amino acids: CASRGQGTSYEQYF.

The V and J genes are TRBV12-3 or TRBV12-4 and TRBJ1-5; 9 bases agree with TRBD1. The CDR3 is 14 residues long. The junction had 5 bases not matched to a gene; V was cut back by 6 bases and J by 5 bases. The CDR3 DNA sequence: TGTGCCAGCAGACTGACAGGGGGGGATCAGCCCCAGCATTTT. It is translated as CASRLTGGDQPQHF.

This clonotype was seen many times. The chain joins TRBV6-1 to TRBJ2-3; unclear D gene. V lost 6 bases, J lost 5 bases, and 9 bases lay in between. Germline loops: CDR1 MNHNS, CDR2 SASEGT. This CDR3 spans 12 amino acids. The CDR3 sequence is CASSRDGDTQYF. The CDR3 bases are TGTGCCAGCAGCCGCGACGGAGATACGCAGTATTTT.

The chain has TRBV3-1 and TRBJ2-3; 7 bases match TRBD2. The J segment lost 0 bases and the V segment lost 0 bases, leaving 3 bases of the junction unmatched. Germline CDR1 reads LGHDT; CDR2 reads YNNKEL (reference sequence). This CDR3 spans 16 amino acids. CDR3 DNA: TGTGCCAGCAGCCAAGAGATGGGGGGGAGCACAGATACGCAGTATTTT. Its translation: CASSQEMGGSTDTQYF.

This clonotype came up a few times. The CDR3 nucleotides are TGTGCCAGCAGCGGCCTAGCGGGGGATGAAGATACGCAGTATTTT. It codes for CASSGLAGDEDTQYF. This chain links TRBV3-1 with TRBJ2-3; 10 nucleotides agree with TRBD2. V lost 5 bases, J lost 5 bases, and 7 bases stayed unmatched. The CDR3 has 15 residues. Germline values: CDR1 LGHDT, CDR2 YNNKEL (reference sequence).

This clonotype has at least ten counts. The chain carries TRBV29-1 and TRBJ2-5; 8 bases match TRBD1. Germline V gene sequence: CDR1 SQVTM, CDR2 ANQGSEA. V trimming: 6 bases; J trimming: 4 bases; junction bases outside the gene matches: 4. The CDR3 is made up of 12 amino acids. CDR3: CSVFGQGETQYF. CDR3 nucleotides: TGCAGCGTATTTGGACAGGGAGAGACCCAGTACTTC.

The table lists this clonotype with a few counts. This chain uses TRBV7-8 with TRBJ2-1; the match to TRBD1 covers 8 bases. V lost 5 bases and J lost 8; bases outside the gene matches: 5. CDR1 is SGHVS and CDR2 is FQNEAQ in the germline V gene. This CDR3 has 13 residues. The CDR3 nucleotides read TGTGCCAGCAGCCTCTTACAGGGGGATGAGCAGTTCTTC. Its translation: CASSLLQGDEQFF.

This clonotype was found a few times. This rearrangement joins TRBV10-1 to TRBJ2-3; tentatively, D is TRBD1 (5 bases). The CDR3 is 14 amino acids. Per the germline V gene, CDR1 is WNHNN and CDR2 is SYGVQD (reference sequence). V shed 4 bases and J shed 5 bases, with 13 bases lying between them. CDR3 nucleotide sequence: TGCGCCAGCAGTGGAAGTAGGGGAATAGATACGCAGTATTTT. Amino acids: CASSGSRGIDTQYF.

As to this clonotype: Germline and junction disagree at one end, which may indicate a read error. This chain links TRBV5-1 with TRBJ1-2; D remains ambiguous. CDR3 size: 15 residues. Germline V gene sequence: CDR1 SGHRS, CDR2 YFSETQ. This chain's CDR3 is CASSLTAQYADGYIF. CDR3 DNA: TGCGCCAGCAGCCTCACCGCCCAGTACGCCGATGGCTACATCTTC.

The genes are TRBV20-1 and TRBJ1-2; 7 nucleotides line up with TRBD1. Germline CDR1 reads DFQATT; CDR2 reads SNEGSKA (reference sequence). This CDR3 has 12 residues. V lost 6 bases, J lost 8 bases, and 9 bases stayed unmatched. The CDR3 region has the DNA TGCAGTGCCTCGGGACAGTGGGACGGCTACACCTTC. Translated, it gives CSASGQWDGYTF.

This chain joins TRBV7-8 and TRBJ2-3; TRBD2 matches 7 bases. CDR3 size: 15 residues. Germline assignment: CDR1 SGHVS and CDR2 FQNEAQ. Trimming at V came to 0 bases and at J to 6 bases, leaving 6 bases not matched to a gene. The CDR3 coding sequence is TGTGCCAGCAGCTTAGCGACGGGGGGTGGGGATACGCAGTATTTT. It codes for CASSLATGGGDTQYF.

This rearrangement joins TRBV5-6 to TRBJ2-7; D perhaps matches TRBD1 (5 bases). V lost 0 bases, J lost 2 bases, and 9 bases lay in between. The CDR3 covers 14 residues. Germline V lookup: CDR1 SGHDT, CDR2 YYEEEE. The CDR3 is CASSLVRAPYEQYF. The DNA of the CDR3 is TGTGCCAGCAGCTTGGTCAGGGCCCCCTACGAGCAGTACTTC.

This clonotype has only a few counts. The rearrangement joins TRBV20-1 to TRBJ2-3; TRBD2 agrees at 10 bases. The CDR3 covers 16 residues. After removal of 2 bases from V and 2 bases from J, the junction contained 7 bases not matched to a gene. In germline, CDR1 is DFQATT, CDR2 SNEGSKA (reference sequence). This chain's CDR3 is CSARSLAGAFTDTQYF. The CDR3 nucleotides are TGCAGTGCTAGATCCCTAGCGGGGGCCTTCACAGATACGCAGTATTTT.

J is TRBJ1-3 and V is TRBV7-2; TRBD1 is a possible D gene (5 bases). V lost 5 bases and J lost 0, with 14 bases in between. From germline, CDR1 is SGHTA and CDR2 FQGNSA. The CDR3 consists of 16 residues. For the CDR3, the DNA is TGTGCCAGCAGCCCCCCACAGGACCCCTCTGGAAACACCATATATTTT. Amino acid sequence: CASSPPQDPSGNTIYF.

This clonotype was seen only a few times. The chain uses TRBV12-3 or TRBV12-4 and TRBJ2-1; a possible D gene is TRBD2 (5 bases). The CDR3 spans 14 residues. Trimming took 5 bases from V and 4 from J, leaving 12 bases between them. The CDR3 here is CASSLFGGYNEQFF. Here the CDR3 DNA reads TGTGCCAGCAGTCTGTTTGGAGGATACAATGAGCAGTTCTTC.

The CDR3 is CASSGTGQYF. The CDR3 DNA reads as TGTGCCAGCAGTGGGACAGGGCAGTACTTC. The rearrangement uses TRBV28 and TRBJ2-7; 8 bases align to TRBD1. This CDR3 comprises 10 residues. V shed 5 bases, J shed 9 bases, and the junction held 0 bases outside the gene matches. The germline V gene has CDR1 MDHEN and CDR2 SYDVKM.

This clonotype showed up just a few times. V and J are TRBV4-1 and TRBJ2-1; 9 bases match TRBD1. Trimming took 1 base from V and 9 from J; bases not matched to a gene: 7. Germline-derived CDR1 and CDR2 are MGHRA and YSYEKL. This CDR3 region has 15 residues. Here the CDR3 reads CASSQGQGVGGEQFF. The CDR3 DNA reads TGCGCCAGCAGCCAAGGACAGGGGGTAGGGGGTGAGCAGTTCTTC.

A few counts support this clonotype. The CDR3 reads CASSLAGEYNEQFF. CDR3 bases: TGTGCCAGCAGCCTAGCGGGGGAGTACAATGAGCAGTTCTTC. The chain uses TRBV6-5 and TRBJ2-1; TRBD2 aligns across 10 bases. The CDR3 has 14 amino acids. Germline V gene sequence: CDR1 MNHEY, CDR2 SVGAGI. V lost 6 bases and J lost 4; bases outside the gene matches: 3.

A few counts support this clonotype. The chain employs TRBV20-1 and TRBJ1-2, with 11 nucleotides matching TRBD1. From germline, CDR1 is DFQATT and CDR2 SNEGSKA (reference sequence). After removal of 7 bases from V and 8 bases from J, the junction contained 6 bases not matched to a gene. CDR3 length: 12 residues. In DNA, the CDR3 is TGCAGTGTTCCGGGACAGGGGGGAGGCTACACCTTC. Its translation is CSVPGQGGGYTF.

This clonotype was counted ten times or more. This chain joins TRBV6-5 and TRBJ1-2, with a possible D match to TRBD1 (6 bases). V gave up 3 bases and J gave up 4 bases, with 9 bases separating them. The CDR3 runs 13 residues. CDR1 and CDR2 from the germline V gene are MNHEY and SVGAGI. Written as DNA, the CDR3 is TGTGCCAGCAGTTATGGACAGCCCTATGGCTACACCTTC. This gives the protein CASSYGQPYGYTF.

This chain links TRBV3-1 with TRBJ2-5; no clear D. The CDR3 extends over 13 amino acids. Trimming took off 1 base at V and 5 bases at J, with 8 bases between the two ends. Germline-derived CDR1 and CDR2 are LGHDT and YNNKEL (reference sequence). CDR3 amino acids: CASSQGETETQYF. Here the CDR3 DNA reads TGTGCCAGCAGCCAAGGGGAAACGGAGACCCAGTACTTC.

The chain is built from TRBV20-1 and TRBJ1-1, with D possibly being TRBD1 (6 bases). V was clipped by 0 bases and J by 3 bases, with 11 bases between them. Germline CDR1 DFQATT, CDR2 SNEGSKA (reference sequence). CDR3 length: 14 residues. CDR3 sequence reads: CSARDLTGYTEAFF. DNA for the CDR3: TGCAGTGCTAGAGATTTAACAGGGTACACTGAAGCTTTCTTT.